The 7 T cell receptor beta chains given below trace back to one sample, sequenced in a study of cytotoxic CD8 clonotypes in ibrutinib-treated CLL. Libraries were prepared by immunoSEQ multiplex PCR; TCRdb keeps only in-frame clonotypes and omits some of them. The sample records just over 200,000 clones, roughly 65% being singletons. The specimen comprised PBMCs, sampled after 12 months of ibrutinib treatment. Receptors were obtained from a human donor with chronic lymphocytic leukemia.

The CDR3, as DNA: TGTGCCAGCAGCTACCGAGGCACGCGGGGTCCTGTCGAGCAGTACTTC. Protein product: CASSYRGTRGPVEQYF. The chain employs TRBV7-6 and TRBJ2-7, with D perhaps matching TRBD2 (6 bases). CDR1 SGHVS and CDR2 FNYEAQ come from the germline V gene. The CDR3 spans 16 residues. Trimming pared 4 bases from V and 6 bases from J, leaving 22 bases between.

This chain uses TRBV10-3 with TRBJ1-5; TRBD1 matches 9 bases. The CDR3 is made up of 15 amino acids. Unmatched junction bases numbered 5, after V lost 8 bases and J lost 0 bases. Germline V gene sequence: CDR1 ENHRY, CDR2 SYGVKD. The CDR3 reads CAIGTGGYSNQPQHF. CDR3 nucleotides: TGTGCCATCGGAACAGGGGGCTATAGCAATCAGCCCCAGCATTTT.

This chain joins TRBV30 and TRBJ2-7, with D perhaps being TRBD1 or TRBD2 (5 bases each). CDR1 and CDR2 (germline): GTSNPN, SVGIG (reference sequence). V lost 4 bases and J lost 6, with 22 bases in between. CDR3 length: 15 amino acids. CDR3 protein: CAWKGPQLPKGEQYF. For the CDR3, the DNA is TGTGCCTGGAAGGGACCCCAATTACCAAAGGGCGAGCAGTACTTC.

There are a few counts of this clone. V gene TRBV9 combines with J gene TRBJ1-4; D not resolved. This CDR3 is 13 amino acids long. Per the germline V gene, CDR1 is SGDLS and CDR2 is YYNGEE. Trimming took 0 bases from V and 13 from J, leaving 13 bases between them. This chain's CDR3 is CASSVEGGGLLFF. The CDR3 coding sequence is TGTGCCAGCAGCGTAGAGGGCGGAGGCCTACTGTTTTTT.

The V call is TRBV6-1, the J call TRBJ2-1; perhaps D is TRBD1 or TRBD2 (6 bases each). The CDR3 is 16 amino acids. The germline CDR1 and CDR2 sequences are MNHNS and SASEGT. V lost 4 bases to trimming and J lost 7 bases, with 20 bases between them. The CDR3 coding sequence is TGTGCCAGCAGTGGACGGGGGCTAGCTTATGGGAATGAGCAGTTCTTC. Translated, it gives CASSGRGLAYGNEQFF.

This clone was detected only a few times. The chain recombines TRBV2 with TRBJ2-7; D not certain. Trimming removed 6 bases from V and 5 bases from J, with 11 bases in between. Per the germline V gene, CDR1 is SNHLY and CDR2 is FYNNEI. CDR3 length: 12 residues. Here the CDR3 DNA reads TGTGCCAGCAGCTACCAGTTGGACGAGCAGTACTTC. Translated: CASSYQLDEQYF.

The chain carries TRBV25-1 and TRBJ2-7; D possibly corresponds to TRBD2 (7 bases). V lost 8 bases and J lost 6, with 17 bases in between. Germline CDR1 is MGHDK and CDR2 is SYGVNS. This CDR3 has 13 residues. CDR3 in amino acids: CASGEGGAAEQYF. CDR3 DNA sequence: TGTGCCAGCGGGGAGGGGGGAGCGGCCGAGCAGTACTTC.